This TCR beta chain was observed in a study of Ad26.COV2.S vaccination and SARS-CoV-2 variants. Germline assignment: CDR1 SEHNR and CDR2 FQNEAQ (reference sequence). The CDR3 is made up of 13 amino acids. Trimming left V 1 base short and J 3 bases short, with 6 bases between. Note on this clone: Its matching antigen is unknown.

Study-wide results and limits: Responses of spike-specific T cells (both CD8+ and CD4+) reportedly showed substantial breadth after vaccination.

Method: immunoSEQ multiplex PCR; TCRdb's copy keeps in-frame clones and lacks some. The data show a few hundred thousand clones, over 75% seen once. Treatment defined: some 20 received Ad26.COV2.S at low or high dose, single or two shots; a few received placebo; per-sample allocation not given. The investigators took samples on day 63 after the first vaccine or placebo injection. The material was peripheral blood, obtained in a trial of Ad26.COV2.S vaccine versus placebo. The chain couples TRBV7-9 to TRBJ1-2; D is undetermined. The sequence was collected from a person between 18 and 59 years old who received the Ad26.COV2.S COVID-19 vaccine or a placebo. In DNA, the CDR3 is TGTGCCAGCAGCTTAGGCGTAGACTATGGCTACACCTTC. Its translation is CASSLGVDYGYTF.